A single sample is the source of the 10 T cell receptor beta chains below, sequenced in a study of neoadjuvant anti-PD-1 for oral cavity cancer. TCRdb keeps only in-frame clones here, not all; method: immunoSEQ multiplex PCR. The table includes over 11,000 clones, 73% detected once. The time point denotes: after neoadjuvant nivolumab, at surgical resection. The source material was PBMCs, sampled after nivolumab (anti-PD-1) treatment. The receptor source for this set is a person aged 40-85 years with oral cavity squamous cell carcinoma.

The chain links TRBV5-1 to TRBJ2-5; 8 nucleotides match TRBD2. With V trimmed by 7 bases and J by 1 base, 3 bases remained unmatched. Germline V lookup: CDR1 SGHRS, CDR2 YFSETQ. The CDR3 totals 13 residues. CDR3 loop: CASRGGFQETQYF. The CDR3 nucleotides read TGCGCCAGCCGGGGGGGTTTCCAAGAGACCCAGTACTTC. Based on the CDR3 plus reference TRBV5-1 and TRBJ2-5, the full variable domain is KAGVTQTPRYLIKTRGQQVTLSCSPISGHRSVSWYQQTPGQGLQFLFEYFSETQRNKGNFPGRFSGRQFSNSRSEMNVSTLELGDSALYLCASRGGFQETQYFGPGTRLLVL.

The gene calls are TRBV6-5 and TRBJ1-5, with 8 bases lining up with TRBD1. With V trimmed by 5 bases and J by 1 base, 4 bases remained unmatched. CDR3 size: 15 residues. From germline, CDR1 is MNHEY and CDR2 SVGAGI. The CDR3 DNA is TGTGCCAGCAGTCCTCAGGGGGCAAGCAATCAGCCCCAGCATTTT. Translating gives CASSPQGASNQPQHF.

V and J are TRBV19 and TRBJ1-3; D remains unclear. CDR3 size: 15 residues. The V end lost 3 bases, the J end lost 0 bases, and 9 bases lay between the germline ends. Germline values: CDR1 LNHDA, CDR2 SQIVND (reference sequence). CDR3 protein: CASSIGRVSGNTIYF. The CDR3 region has the DNA TGTGCCAGTAGTATCGGCAGAGTCTCTGGAAACACCATATATTTT.

V usage is TRBV28 and J usage is TRBJ1-2; D may be TRBD1 (5 bases). Germline V gives CDR1 MDHEN, CDR2 SYDVKM. V lost 3 bases and J 4 bases, leaving 9 bases between the germline ends. The CDR3 has 13 amino acids. CDR3 sequence (DNA): TGTGCCAGCAGTTTCCAGGGAGCCTATGGCTACACCTTC. Protein sequence: CASSFQGAYGYTF.

In this sample, this clone turned up a few times. This rearrangement joins TRBV6-5 to TRBJ1-5; perhaps TRBD1 as D (5 bases). V was pared by 4 bases and J by 4 bases, with 8 bases between. Looked up from germline, CDR1 is MNHEY and CDR2 is SVGAGI. The CDR3 is 13 amino acids. In DNA, the CDR3 is TGTGCCAGCAGTTTTGAGGGGAATCAGCCCCAGCATTTT. Translated, it gives CASSFEGNQPQHF.

This rearrangement joins TRBV5-6 to TRBJ2-3; D is undetermined. Germline-derived CDR1 and CDR2 are SGHDT and YYEEEE. V dropped 1 base and J dropped 0 bases, with 9 bases sitting between them. The CDR3 contains 15 residues. This CDR3 is CASSLILASTDTQYF. The DNA of the CDR3 is TGTGCCAGCAGCTTGATTTTGGCCAGCACAGATACGCAGTATTTT. Together with reference TRBV5-6 and TRBJ2-3, the CDR3 gives the full variable domain: DAGVTQSPTHLIKTRGQQVTLRCSPKSGHDTVSWYQQALGQGPQFIFQYYEEEERQRGNFPDRFSGHQFPNYSSELNVNALLLGDSALYLCASSLILASTDTQYFGPGTRLTVL.

The J gene is TRBJ2-5, the V gene TRBV11-1; unclear D gene. CDR1 and CDR2 from the germline V gene are SGHAT and FQDESV (reference sequence). The V gene lost 5 bases and the J gene lost 5 bases, with 12 bases spanning the gap. This CDR3 has 13 residues. The CDR3 protein is CASSPSGSETQYF. CDR3 sequence (DNA): TGTGCCAGCAGCCCGTCTGGTTCGGAGACCCAGTACTTC.

This chain connects TRBV7-2 to TRBJ1-1; a possible D gene is TRBD1 (5 bases). The CDR3 extends over 15 amino acids. CDR1 is SGHTA, CDR2 FQGNSA, per germline. Trimming stripped 5 bases from V and 5 bases from J, with 18 bases between. The CDR3: CASSLTYRGGTEAFF. In DNA, the CDR3 is TGTGCCAGCAGCCTTACCTATAGGGGAGGGACTGAAGCTTTCTTT.

This rearrangement joins TRBV9 to TRBJ2-5, with 8 bases fitting TRBD1. The length of the CDR3 is 15 residues. Germline CDR1 SGDLS, CDR2 YYNGEE. V shed 2 bases, J shed 5 bases, and the junction held 8 bases outside the gene matches. The chain's CDR3 is CASSVEQGAWETQYF. CDR3 bases: TGTGCCAGCAGCGTCGAGCAGGGGGCTTGGGAGACCCAGTACTTC.

This clone was observed a single time. The rearrangement links TRBV2 to TRBJ2-1, with 8 positions matching TRBD1. V was pared by 6 bases and J by 0 bases, with 4 bases of the junction left unmatched. Looked up from germline, CDR1 is SNHLY and CDR2 is FYNNEI. This CDR3 spans 15 amino acids. CDR3: CASSGQGGSYNEQFF. Here the CDR3 DNA reads TGTGCCAGCAGCGGACAGGGTGGCTCCTACAATGAGCAGTTCTTC.